The 21 T cell receptor beta chains in this list originate from one sample, sequenced in a study of blood T cell repertoires in COVID-19. Using immunoSEQ multiplex PCR, the repertoire was profiled, and TCRdb retains in-frame clones only, with some absent. Of 380,000 or so clones listed, roughly 86% were seen once; the top ten hold 1.3%. Sequencing used PBMCs or T cells enriched from blood (not recorded which). The receptor set was obtained from a man aged 25-40 years who had recovered from COVID-19.

The chain uses TRBV27 and TRBJ2-1; 11 nucleotides align to TRBD2. The CDR3 consists of 13 residues. Germline V gene data show CDR1 as MNHEY and CDR2 as SMNVEV (reference sequence). The V segment lost 7 bases and the J segment 7 bases; nucleotides outside the gene matches: 3. DNA of the CDR3: TGTGCCAGCATAGCGGGGGGGAGAAATGAGCAGTTCTTC. Translated, it gives CASIAGGRNEQFF.

The V gene is TRBV4-1, the J gene TRBJ1-1; D is uncertain. Trimming left V 0 bases short and J 2 bases short, with 7 bases between. In germline, CDR1 is MGHRA, CDR2 YSYEKL. CDR3 length: 14 amino acids. The CDR3 region has the DNA TGCGCCAGCAGCCAAGATTTTCGTAACACTGAAGCTTTCTTT. This sequence encodes CASSQDFRNTEAFF.

This clone was picked up one time. This chain connects TRBV18 to TRBJ1-1; no clear D gene. Per germline, CDR1 KGHSH and CDR2 LQKENI. The CDR3 runs 15 residues. Between the trimmed V and J ends, which lost 3 bases and 4 bases, there was a span of 15 bases. The CDR3 is CASSPRSGDSTEAFF. The CDR3 DNA reads TGTGCCAGCTCACCCCGCTCCGGGGATAGCACTGAAGCTTTCTTT.

This chain links TRBV9 with TRBJ2-3, with 8 bases aligning to TRBD1. Germline CDR1 SGDLS, CDR2 YYNGEE. The CDR3 has 15 residues. The V and J ends lost 2 bases and 2 bases, in that order; junction bases with no gene match: 4. CDR3 bases: TGTGCCAGCAGCGTGCTGGGACAGGCCACAGATACGCAGTATTTT. Translating gives CASSVLGQATDTQYF.

The chain employs TRBV4-3 and TRBJ1-2; 9 bases are a match to TRBD1. The CDR3 loop spans 15 amino acids. Trimming cost V 4 bases and J 5 bases; bases outside gene matches: 8. Germline V gives CDR1 LGHNA, CDR2 YSLEER. CDR3 DNA sequence: TGCGCCAGCAGCCGATCGGGACAGGGAGGTTATGGCTACACCTTC. Its translation is CASSRSGQGGYGYTF.

The J gene is TRBJ1-1, the V gene TRBV3-1 (or the pseudogene TRBV3-2), with no clear D. The CDR3 consists of 14 residues. Germline loops: CDR1 LGHDT, CDR2 YNNKEL (reference sequence). With 3 bases removed from V and 2 bases from J, the gap between germline ends came to 10 bases. The CDR3 here is CASSQAAGNTEAFF. The CDR3 nucleotides read TGTGCCAGCAGCCAGGCAGCGGGAAACACTGAAGCTTTCTTT.

On this clone itself: At one end, the junction sequence differs from germline, possibly due to a read error. This chain connects TRBV6-1 to TRBJ1-3; no reliable D call. The CDR3 contains 15 residues. Germline V gives CDR1 MNHNS, CDR2 SASEGT. CDR3: CASSEGWSSGNTIYF. As DNA, the CDR3 is TGTGCCAGCAGCGAAGGGTGGAGCTCTGGAAACACCATATATTTT.

The CDR3 spells CASSQNTGDGYTF. The CDR3 DNA reads as TGTGCCAGCAGCCAAAACACAGGGGATGGCTACACCTTC. This chain joins TRBV3-1 (or the pseudogene TRBV3-2) and TRBJ1-2; TRBD1 agrees at 7 bases. CDR1 and CDR2 from the germline V gene are LGHDT and YNNKEL (reference sequence). This CDR3 region has 13 residues. V shed 2 bases and J 6 bases; nucleotides not matched to a gene: 3.

The chain has TRBV11-3 and TRBJ1-1; 10 nucleotides align to TRBD1. Germline V CDR1 and CDR2: SGHNT, YENEEA. The J segment lost 10 bases and the V segment lost 5 bases, leaving 7 bases of the junction unmatched. The CDR3 length is 13 residues. CDR3 sequence (DNA): TGTGCCAGCAGCACGACAGGGGGCGAAGGAGCTTTCTTT. This gives the protein CASSTTGGEGAFF.

The rearrangement joins TRBV5-6 to TRBJ2-2, with no clear D. CDR3 length: 16 amino acids. Germline V gene sequence: CDR1 SGHDT, CDR2 YYEEEE. V shed 0 bases and J shed 2 bases, with 11 bases lying between them. CDR3 DNA sequence: TGTGCCAGCAGCTTGGGGCCGACATATAACACCGGGGAGCTGTTTTTT. Translation gives CASSLGPTYNTGELFF.

This clone was observed a handful of times. The chain employs TRBV27 and TRBJ2-7, with TRBD2 matching 7 bases. The CDR3 runs 16 residues. CDR1 is MNHEY, CDR2 SMNVEV, per germline (reference sequence). V was pared by 5 bases and J by 4 bases, with 14 bases of the junction left unmatched. CDR3 amino acids: CASSLLASGGSYEQYF. CDR3 bases: TGTGCCAGCAGTCTATTGGCTAGCGGAGGATCTTACGAGCAGTACTTC.

The chain employs TRBV4-3 and TRBJ2-7, with TRBD1 matching over 9 bases. V was pared by 5 bases and J by 7 bases, with 12 bases of the junction left unmatched. Per the germline V gene, CDR1 is LGHNA and CDR2 is YSLEER. This CDR3 is 15 amino acids long. DNA of the CDR3: TGCGCCAGCAGCAAAACAAGACAGGGGGTAAGGGAGCAGTACTTC. This gives the protein CASSKTRQGVREQYF.

The chain links TRBV7-6 to TRBJ1-3; a possible D gene is TRBD1 (6 bases). Looked up from germline, CDR1 is SGHVS and CDR2 is FNYEAQ. This CDR3 spans 15 amino acids. V gave up 3 bases and J gave up 5 bases, with 14 bases separating them. In DNA, the CDR3 is TGTGCCAGCAGCTTGGGGCCGGGACAAAGAAACACCATATATTTT. Encoded protein: CASSLGPGQRNTIYF.

This clone appeared a few times. CDR3: CASSPRPPGQSHNEQFF. Here the CDR3 DNA reads TGCGCCAGCAGCCCGCGTCCCCCGGGACAATCCCATAATGAGCAGTTCTTC. The V gene is TRBV5-1, the J gene TRBJ2-1; tentative D call: TRBD1 (6 bases). The CDR3 sequence is 17 residues long. V lost 4 bases and J 7 bases, leaving 24 bases between the germline ends. Germline CDR1 reads SGHRS; CDR2 reads YFSETQ.

The chain uses TRBV3-1 (or the pseudogene TRBV3-2) and TRBJ1-4, with D possibly being TRBD1 (6 bases). Germline values: CDR1 LGHDT, CDR2 YNNKEL (reference sequence). Trimming left V 4 bases short and J 2 bases short, with 14 bases between. The CDR3 has 16 amino acids. The CDR3 nucleotides are TGTGCCAGCAGCCGGTCAGGGGCGACCACTAATGAAAAACTGTTTTTT. Translating it yields CASSRSGATTNEKLFF.

The chain links TRBV5-4 to TRBJ2-2, with a weak D call TRBD2 (6 bases). The CDR3 is made up of 13 amino acids. CDR1 is SGHNT, CDR2 YYREEE, per germline (reference sequence). Trimming left V 2 bases short and J 7 bases short, with 9 bases between. CDR3 loop: CASSFTTSGELFF. CDR3 in DNA: TGTGCCAGCAGCTTCACGACTAGCGGGGAGCTGTTTTTT. Combining the CDR3 with reference TRBV5-4 and TRBJ2-2 gives the whole variable domain ETGVTQSPTHLIKTRGQQVTLRCSSQSGHNTVSWYQQALGQGPQFIFQYYREEENGRGNFPPRFSGLQFPNYSSELNVNALELDDSALYLCASSFTTSGELFFGEGSRLTVL.

The chain uses TRBV16 and TRBJ2-7; 7 positions agree with TRBD1. Germline CDR1 and CDR2: KGHSY and FQNENV. V lost 0 bases to trimming and J lost 6 bases; unmatched junction nucleotides: 5. The CDR3 length is 14 residues. CDR3 loop: CASSQSGGAGEQYF. The DNA for the CDR3 is TGTGCCAGCAGCCAATCAGGGGGCGCAGGCGAGCAGTACTTC.

The rearrangement links TRBV27 to TRBJ2-2; 8 nucleotides agree with TRBD1. Germline CDR1 MNHEY, CDR2 SMNVEV (reference sequence). This CDR3 spans 14 amino acids. V was clipped by 3 bases and J by 4 bases; unmatched bases: 1. CDR3 bases: TGTGCCAGCAGTTTGGGACAGGCCACCGGGGAGCTGTTTTTT. The encoded protein is CASSLGQATGELFF.

The chain combines TRBV30 with TRBJ2-2; TRBD1 agrees at 8 bases. V dropped 3 bases and J dropped 4; count of bases not matched to a gene: 7. Germline V lookup: CDR1 GTSNPN, CDR2 SVGIG (reference sequence). The length of the CDR3 is 15 residues. The chain's CDR3 is CAWSAGQALTGELFF. DNA for the CDR3: TGTGCCTGGAGCGCGGGACAGGCGCTCACCGGGGAGCTGTTTTTT.

The chain links TRBV5-6 to TRBJ2-7, with 7 bases identical to TRBD2. CDR1 and CDR2 from the germline V gene are SGHDT and YYEEEE. The V segment lost 2 bases and the J segment 2 bases; nucleotides outside the gene matches: 1. This CDR3 spans 13 amino acids. DNA of the CDR3: TGTGCCAGCAGCTTACGGGGGGCCTACGAGCAGTACTTC. As protein: CASSLRGAYEQYF.

V is TRBV30 and J is TRBJ1-1, with D perhaps matching TRBD1 (5 bases). Trimming removed 0 bases at V and 4 bases at J, with 30 bases between. The CDR3 has 20 residues. Looked up from germline, CDR1 is GTSNPN and CDR2 is SVGIG (reference sequence). The CDR3, as DNA: TGTGCCTGGAGTGTTTTCGGGGGAGGTCAGGTGGGGCTTGGTGGCACTGAAGCTTTCTTT. As protein: CAWSVFGGGQVGLGGTEAFF.